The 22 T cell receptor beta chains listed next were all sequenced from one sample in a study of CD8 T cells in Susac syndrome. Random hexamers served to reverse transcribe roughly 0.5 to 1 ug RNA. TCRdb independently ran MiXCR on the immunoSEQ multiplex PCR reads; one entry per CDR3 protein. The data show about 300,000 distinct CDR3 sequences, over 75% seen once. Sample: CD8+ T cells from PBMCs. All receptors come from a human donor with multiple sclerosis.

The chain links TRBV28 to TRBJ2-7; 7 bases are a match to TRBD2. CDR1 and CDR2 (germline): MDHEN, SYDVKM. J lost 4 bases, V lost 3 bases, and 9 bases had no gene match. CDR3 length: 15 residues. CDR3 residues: CASSFLTGGEYEQYF. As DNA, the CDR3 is TGTGCCAGCAGTTTTTTAACGGGAGGCGAGTACGAGCAGTACTTC.

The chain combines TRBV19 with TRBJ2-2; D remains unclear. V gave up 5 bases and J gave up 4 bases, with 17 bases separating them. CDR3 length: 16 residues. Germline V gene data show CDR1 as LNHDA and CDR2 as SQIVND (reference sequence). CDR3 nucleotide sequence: TGTGCCAGTAGTTTGGGTGAAGGTGTCGTCACCGGGGAGCTGTTTTTT. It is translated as CASSLGEGVVTGELFF.

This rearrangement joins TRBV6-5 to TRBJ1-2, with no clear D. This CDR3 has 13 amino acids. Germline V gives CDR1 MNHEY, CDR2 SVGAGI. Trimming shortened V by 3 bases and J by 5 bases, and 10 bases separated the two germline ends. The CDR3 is CASSYRFGYGYTF. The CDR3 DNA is TGTGCCAGCAGTTATAGATTTGGGTATGGCTACACCTTC.

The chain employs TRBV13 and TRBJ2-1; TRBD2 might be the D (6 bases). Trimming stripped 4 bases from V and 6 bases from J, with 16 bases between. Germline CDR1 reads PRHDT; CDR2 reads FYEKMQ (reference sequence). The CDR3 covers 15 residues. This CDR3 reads CASSSPNGTRNEQFF. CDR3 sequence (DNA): TGTGCCAGCAGCTCACCTAACGGGACTCGCAATGAGCAGTTCTTC.

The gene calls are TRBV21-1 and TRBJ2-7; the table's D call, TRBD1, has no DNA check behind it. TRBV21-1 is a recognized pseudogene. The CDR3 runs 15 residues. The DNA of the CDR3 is TGTGCCAGCCATAAAAGGGACAGGGGGCGAAGCGAGCAGTACTTC. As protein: CASHKRDRGRSEQYF.

The CDR3 loop is CSARDLSGLEIYEQYF. The CDR3 coding sequence is TGCAGTGCTAGAGACCTATCGGGACTAGAGATCTACGAGCAGTACTTC. The chain has TRBV20-1 and TRBJ2-7; 8 bases align to TRBD2. Trimming took 0 bases from V and 3 from J; bases not matched to a gene: 10. Germline V gene data show CDR1 as DFQATT and CDR2 as SNEGSKA (reference sequence). The CDR3 has 16 residues.

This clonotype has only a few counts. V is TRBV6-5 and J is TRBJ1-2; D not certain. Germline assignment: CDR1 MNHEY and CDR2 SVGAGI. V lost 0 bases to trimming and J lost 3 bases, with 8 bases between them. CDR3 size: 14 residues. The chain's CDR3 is CASSYSETDYGYTF. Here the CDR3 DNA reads TGTGCCAGCAGTTACTCGGAAACAGACTATGGCTACACCTTC.

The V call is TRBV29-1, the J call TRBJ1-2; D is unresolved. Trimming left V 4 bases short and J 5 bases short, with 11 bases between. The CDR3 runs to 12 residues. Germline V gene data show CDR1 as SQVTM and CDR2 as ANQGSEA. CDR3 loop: CSVGEGSYGYTF. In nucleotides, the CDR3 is TGCAGCGTTGGAGAGGGAAGTTATGGCTACACCTTC.

The CDR3 bases are TGTGCCAGCAGCTTGTCAAGTCAGCCCCAGCATTTT. Protein product: CASSLSSQPQHF. The rearrangement joins TRBV5-6 to TRBJ1-5; no clear D. Germline V gene lookup returns CDR1 SGHDT and CDR2 YYEEEE. V dropped 1 base and J dropped 6 bases, with 5 bases sitting between them. The CDR3 has 12 residues.

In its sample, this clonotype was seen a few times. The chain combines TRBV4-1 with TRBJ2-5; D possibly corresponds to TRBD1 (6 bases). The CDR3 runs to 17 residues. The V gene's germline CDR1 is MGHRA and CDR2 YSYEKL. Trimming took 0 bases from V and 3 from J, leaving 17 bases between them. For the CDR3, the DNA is TGCGCCAGCAGCCAAGAGGACCTGGGACAAAGCGAAGAGACCCAGTACTTC. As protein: CASSQEDLGQSEETQYF.

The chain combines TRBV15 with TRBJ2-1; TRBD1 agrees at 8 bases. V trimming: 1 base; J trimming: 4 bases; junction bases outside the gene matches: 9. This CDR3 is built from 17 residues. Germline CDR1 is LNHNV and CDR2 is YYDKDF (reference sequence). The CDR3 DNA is TGTGCCACCAGCAGAGTTTGGGACAGGAACTTATACAATGAGCAGTTCTTC. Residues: CATSRVWDRNLYNEQFF.

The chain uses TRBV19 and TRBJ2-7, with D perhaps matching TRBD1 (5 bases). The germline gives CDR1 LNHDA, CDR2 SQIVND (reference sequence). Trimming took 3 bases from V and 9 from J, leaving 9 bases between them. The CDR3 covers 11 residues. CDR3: CASSMQGMQYF. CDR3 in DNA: TGTGCCAGTAGTATGCAGGGAATGCAGTACTTC.

The CDR3 loop reads CSVEDRGTTYEQYF. CDR3 nucleotide sequence: TGCAGCGTTGAAGACAGGGGGACTACCTACGAGCAGTACTTC. The chain combines TRBV29-1 with TRBJ2-7; D assignment may be TRBD1 or TRBD2 (7 bases each). Trimming stripped 0 bases from V and 2 bases from J, with 11 bases between. The CDR3 loop spans 14 amino acids. The germline V gene encodes CDR1 SQVTM and CDR2 ANQGSEA.

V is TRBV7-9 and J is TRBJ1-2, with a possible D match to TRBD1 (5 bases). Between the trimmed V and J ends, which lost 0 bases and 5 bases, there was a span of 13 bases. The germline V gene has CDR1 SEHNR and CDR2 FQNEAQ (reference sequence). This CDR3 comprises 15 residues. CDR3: CASSLAWTTTYGYTF. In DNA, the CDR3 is TGTGCCAGCAGCTTAGCGTGGACAACTACTTATGGCTACACCTTC.

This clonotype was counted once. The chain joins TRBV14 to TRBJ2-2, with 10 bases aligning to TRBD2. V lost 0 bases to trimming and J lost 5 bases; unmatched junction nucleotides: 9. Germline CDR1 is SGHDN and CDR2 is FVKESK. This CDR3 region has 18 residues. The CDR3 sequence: CASSQELPRTSGTGELFF. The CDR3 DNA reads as TGTGCCAGCAGCCAAGAGTTACCCCGGACTAGCGGAACCGGGGAGCTGTTTTTT. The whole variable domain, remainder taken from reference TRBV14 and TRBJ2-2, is EAGVTQFPSHSVIEKGQTVTLRCDPISGHDNLYWYRRVMGKEIKFLLHFVKESKQDESGMPNNRFLAERTGGTYSTLKVQPAELEDSGVYFCASSQELPRTSGTGELFFGEGSRLTVL.

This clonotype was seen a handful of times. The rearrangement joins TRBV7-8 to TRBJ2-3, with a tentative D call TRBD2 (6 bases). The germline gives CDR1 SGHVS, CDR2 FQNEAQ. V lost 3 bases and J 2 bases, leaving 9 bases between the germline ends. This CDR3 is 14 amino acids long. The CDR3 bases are TGTGCCAGCAGCTTCGGACTACACACAGATACGCAGTATTTT. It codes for CASSFGLHTDTQYF.

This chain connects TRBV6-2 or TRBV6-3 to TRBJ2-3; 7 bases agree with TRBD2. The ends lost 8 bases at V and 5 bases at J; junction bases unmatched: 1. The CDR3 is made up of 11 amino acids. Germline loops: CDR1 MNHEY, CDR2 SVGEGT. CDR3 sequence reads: CASGLGDTQYF. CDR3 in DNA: TGTGCCAGCGGACTAGGAGATACGCAGTATTTT.

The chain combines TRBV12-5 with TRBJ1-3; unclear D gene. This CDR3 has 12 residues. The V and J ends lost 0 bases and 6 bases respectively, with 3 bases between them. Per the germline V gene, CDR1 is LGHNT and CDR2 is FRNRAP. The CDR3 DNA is TGTGCTAGTGGTTTGGTGAAAAACACCATATATTTT. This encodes CASGLVKNTIYF.

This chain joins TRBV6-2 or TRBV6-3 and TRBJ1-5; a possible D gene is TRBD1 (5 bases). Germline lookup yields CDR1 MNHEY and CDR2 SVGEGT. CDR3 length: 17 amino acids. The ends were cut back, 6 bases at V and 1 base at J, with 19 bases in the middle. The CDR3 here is CASRPLTERVSNQPQHF. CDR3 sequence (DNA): TGTGCCAGCAGGCCCCTGACAGAACGGGTGAGCAATCAGCCCCAGCATTTT.

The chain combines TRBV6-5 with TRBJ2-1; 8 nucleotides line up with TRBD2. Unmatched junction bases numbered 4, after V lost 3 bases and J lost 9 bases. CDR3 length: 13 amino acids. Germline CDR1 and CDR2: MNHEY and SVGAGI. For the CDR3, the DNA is TGTGCCAGCAGTTATAGCGGGGTCGGTGAGCAGTTCTTC. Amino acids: CASSYSGVGEQFF.

CDR3 residues: CASSLQEGGETQYF. In nucleotides, the CDR3 is TGTGCCAGTAGTCTCCAGGAAGGAGGGGAGACCCAGTACTTC. The chain carries TRBV19 and TRBJ2-5, with D maybe TRBD2 (6 bases). CDR1 is LNHDA and CDR2 is SQIVND in the germline V gene (reference sequence). This CDR3 has 14 amino acids. V was clipped by 5 bases and J by 5 bases, with 15 bases between them.

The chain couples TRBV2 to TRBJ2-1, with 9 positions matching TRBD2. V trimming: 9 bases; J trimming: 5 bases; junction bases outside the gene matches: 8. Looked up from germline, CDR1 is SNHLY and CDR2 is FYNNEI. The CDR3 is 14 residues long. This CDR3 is CARGERGDHNEQFF. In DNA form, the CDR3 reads TGTGCCAGGGGGGAGCGGGGGGACCACAATGAGCAGTTCTTC.